These 29 T cell receptor beta chains were all obtained from the same sample, sequenced in a study of beta chain features in type 1 diabetes. Expressed TCRB transcripts were sequenced, since all the RNA that had been isolated was reverse transcribed. Generated by immunoSEQ multiplex PCR, the TCRdb table keeps only in-frame clones and is missing some. The sample holds some 410,000 clones, over 11% seen once. Sequenced: naive CD4+ T cells from blood. The origin of the receptors is a man aged 25 to 45 in good health.

The chain combines TRBV7-2 with TRBJ2-7, with 12 bases lining up with TRBD2. There are 15 residues in the CDR3. The J segment lost 2 bases and the V segment lost 5 bases, leaving 4 bases of the junction unmatched. Germline V gene data show CDR1 as SGHTA and CDR2 as FQGNSA. This chain's CDR3 is CASSQTSGGTYEQYF. CDR3 nucleotide sequence: TGTGCCAGCAGCCAGACTAGCGGGGGAACCTACGAGCAGTACTTC.

The table lists this clone with a few counts. The chain carries TRBV7-9 and TRBJ2-2; TRBD2 agrees at 7 bases. The CDR3 is 15 amino acids. Germline V lookup: CDR1 SEHNR, CDR2 FQNEAQ (reference sequence). The V gene end was trimmed by 1 base and the J gene end by 4 bases; junction bases not matched to a gene: 3. The CDR3 region has the DNA TGTGCCAGCAGCTTAGAAGCGGGACGCACCGGGGAGCTGTTTTTT. Translating it yields CASSLEAGRTGELFF.

This clone showed up just a few times. The chain employs TRBV29-1 and TRBJ2-1; D gene uncertain. This CDR3 is built from 11 residues. Germline CDR1 and CDR2: SQVTM and ANQGSEA. V shed 1 base and J shed 12 bases, with 10 bases lying between them. The CDR3 sequence: CSVEVILWQFF. CDR3 DNA: TGCAGCGTTGAAGTTATCCTCTGGCAGTTCTTC.

There are a few counts of this clone. V gene TRBV29-1 combines with J gene TRBJ1-2; D is perhaps TRBD1 (6 bases). This CDR3 spans 14 amino acids. The V end lost 0 bases, the J end lost 4 bases, and 12 bases lay between the germline ends. From germline, CDR1 is SQVTM and CDR2 ANQGSEA. Here the CDR3 reads CSVEDSRGPYGYTF. As DNA, the CDR3 is TGCAGCGTTGAAGATAGTCGGGGGCCCTATGGCTACACCTTC.

V usage is TRBV18 and J usage is TRBJ2-1, with 8 positions matching TRBD1. The CDR3 contains 15 residues. The V segment lost 2 bases and the J segment 6 bases; nucleotides outside the gene matches: 6. CDR1 and CDR2 (germline): KGHSH, LQKENI. The CDR3 DNA reads TGTGCCAGCTCACCAGGTGCCGGGACAGGCAATGAGCAGTTCTTC. Protein: CASSPGAGTGNEQFF.

This clone was seen once. The chain uses TRBV11-2 and TRBJ1-6, with D tentatively TRBD1 (5 bases). Trimming shortened V by 0 bases and J by 7 bases, and 10 bases separated the two germline ends. This CDR3 comprises 15 residues. CDR1 and CDR2 from the germline V gene are SGHAT and FQNNGV. The CDR3 protein is CASSLDPPGNSPLHF. The CDR3 DNA follows: TGTGCCAGCAGCTTAGACCCTCCAGGGAATTCACCCCTCCACTTT.

This clone was seen more than once but under ten times. The V and J genes are TRBV10-3 and TRBJ2-1; 7 bases agree with TRBD1. Germline V gives CDR1 ENHRY, CDR2 SYGVKD. Germline trimming cut 0 bases from V and 10 bases from J; bases unmatched to any gene: 3. The CDR3 extends over 13 amino acids. As DNA, the CDR3 is TGTGCCATCAGTGAGTCGACAGGGAACGAGCAGTTCTTC. Protein: CAISESTGNEQFF.

This clone was observed a few times. V gene TRBV7-8 combines with J gene TRBJ2-1; D assignment may be TRBD1 or TRBD2 (5 bases each). The CDR3 sequence is 15 residues long. Germline V gene lookup returns CDR1 SGHVS and CDR2 FQNEAQ. V lost 2 bases, J lost 7 bases, and 15 bases lay in between. CDR3 amino acids: CASSLRVSWGNEQFF. CDR3 DNA sequence: TGTGCCAGCAGCTTAAGAGTATCCTGGGGGAATGAGCAGTTCTTC.

This clone occurred a few times. The chain joins TRBV4-1 to TRBJ2-3; 12 bases line up with TRBD2. CDR3 length: 17 residues. From germline, CDR1 is MGHRA and CDR2 YSYEKL. The V and J ends lost 5 bases and 0 bases, in that order; junction bases with no gene match: 6. CDR3 residues: CASSLRTSGASTDTQYF. DNA of the CDR3: TGCGCCAGCAGCTTAAGGACTAGCGGGGCCAGCACAGATACGCAGTATTTT.

The CDR3 reads CASDWTGPIYEQYV. The CDR3 bases are TGTGCCAGCGACTGGACAGGGCCGATTTACGAGCAGTACGTC. This chain links TRBV21-1 with TRBJ2-7; the table's D call of TRBD1 was not tested on the DNA. TRBV21-1 is tagged as a pseudogene. The CDR3 is 14 residues long.

J is TRBJ2-1 and V is TRBV5-1; D is possibly TRBD1 (5 bases). Between the trimmed V and J ends, which lost 4 bases and 0 bases, there was a span of 17 bases. The germline gives CDR1 SGHRS, CDR2 YFSETQ. The CDR3 consists of 17 residues. The CDR3 spells CASSTYLQVSSYNEQFF. For the CDR3, the DNA is TGCGCCAGCAGCACCTACTTACAGGTCAGCTCCTACAATGAGCAGTTCTTC.

This clone was found a few times. The genes are TRBV11-2 and TRBJ2-5; the D is unclear. Germline CDR1 SGHAT, CDR2 FQNNGV. Deletions cut 5 bases from V and 8 bases from J, with 9 bases between. The CDR3 is made up of 11 amino acids. The CDR3: CASSAARTQYF. Written as DNA, the CDR3 is TGTGCCAGCAGCGCCGCGCGTACCCAGTACTTC.

V usage is TRBV11-3 and J usage is TRBJ2-3, with TRBD1 matching over 7 bases. CDR1 and CDR2 from the germline V gene are SGHNT and YENEEA. Trimming at V came to 8 bases and at J to 9 bases, leaving 8 bases not matched to a gene. The CDR3 is 12 amino acids. The CDR3 region has the DNA TGTGCCAGCGCCAACCCACAGGGGACGCAGTATTTT. Translation: CASANPQGTQYF.

The V and J genes are TRBV5-1 and TRBJ1-2; a weak D match, TRBD1 (6 bases). V gave up 0 bases and J gave up 2 bases, with 14 bases separating them. The CDR3 runs to 16 residues. Germline V gene data show CDR1 as SGHRS and CDR2 as YFSETQ. CDR3 residues: CASSLGTERPNYGYTF. CDR3 coding DNA: TGCGCCAGCAGCTTGGGGACAGAGCGTCCGAACTATGGCTACACCTTC.

The genes are TRBV27 and TRBJ2-6; D remains ambiguous. The CDR3 is 15 residues long. CDR1 and CDR2 (germline): MNHEY, SMNVEV (reference sequence). Trimming removed 3 bases at V and 2 bases at J, with 8 bases between. CDR3 coding DNA: TGTGCCAGCAGTTTTGGAAATCCTGGGGCCAACGTCCTGACTTTC. Its protein is CASSFGNPGANVLTF.

The CDR3 DNA reads TGCGCCAGCAGCCAAGAGCACTATAGCGGGAGTGCGAACACCGGGGAGCTGTTTTTT. Protein sequence: CASSQEHYSGSANTGELFF. The chain carries TRBV4-3 and TRBJ2-2, with 9 bases fitting TRBD2. V shed 0 bases and J 0 bases; nucleotides not matched to a gene: 8. The CDR3 runs 19 residues. Germline V gene sequence: CDR1 LGHNA, CDR2 YSLEER.

This clone was detected only once. The V gene is TRBV4-1, the J gene TRBJ2-3; either TRBD1 or TRBD2 may fit D (6 bases each). From germline, CDR1 is MGHRA and CDR2 YSYEKL. The CDR3 contains 15 residues. V dropped 0 bases and J dropped 6 bases, with 13 bases sitting between them. The CDR3 here is CASSQDRLGGDTQYF. The CDR3 coding sequence is TGCGCCAGCAGCCAAGATCGACTAGGGGGGGATACGCAGTATTTT.

The chain couples TRBV25-1 to TRBJ2-7; D gene ambiguous. The CDR3 consists of 12 residues. V was trimmed by 8 bases and J by 12 bases, leaving 20 bases between them. Germline V CDR1 and CDR2: MGHDK, SYGVNS. The CDR3 sequence: CASRADAGWLYV. CDR3 nucleotide sequence: TGTGCCAGCCGTGCCGACGCCGGTTGGCTGTACGTC.

A few counts support this clone. Here the CDR3 reads CASSLGTGSGYTF. In DNA, the CDR3 is TGTGCCAGCAGCTTGGGGACAGGGAGTGGCTACACCTTC. The rearrangement uses TRBV7-9 and TRBJ1-2; TRBD1 agrees at 9 bases. Per the germline V gene, CDR1 is SEHNR and CDR2 is FQNEAQ (reference sequence). V lost 3 bases and J lost 7; bases outside the gene matches: 3. The CDR3 loop spans 13 amino acids.

This clone was counted a few times. The chain couples TRBV19 to TRBJ1-1; a weak D match, TRBD1 (5 bases). The CDR3 covers 15 residues. V was pared by 3 bases and J by 0 bases, with 11 bases between. Germline loops: CDR1 LNHDA, CDR2 SQIVND (reference sequence). This chain's CDR3 is CASSIRGYMNTEAFF. The CDR3 DNA sequence: TGTGCCAGTAGTATTAGGGGATATATGAACACTGAAGCTTTCTTT.

This clone was recorded a few times. The genes are TRBV29-1 and TRBJ1-2; TRBD1 might be the D (6 bases). Germline assignment: CDR1 SQVTM and CDR2 ANQGSEA. V lost 2 bases and J lost 8, with 15 bases in between. This CDR3 spans 13 amino acids. CDR3 nucleotide sequence: TGCAGCGTTGAAACGGACAGACCTGGGGGCTACACCTTC. Protein: CSVETDRPGGYTF.

This clone was detected a few times. The V and J genes are TRBV19 and TRBJ1-5, with D possibly being TRBD1 (6 bases). The CDR3 loop spans 13 amino acids. The germline V gene encodes CDR1 LNHDA and CDR2 SQIVND (reference sequence). Trimming took off 3 bases at V and 6 bases at J, with 9 bases between the two ends. The CDR3 DNA is TGTGCCAGTAGTATTGGGGGGCTTCAGCCCCAGCATTTT. It specifies CASSIGGLQPQHF. Filled out from reference TRBV19 and TRBJ1-5, the complete variable domain reads DGGITQSPKYLFRKEGQNVTLSCEQNLNHDAMYWYRQDPGQGLRLIYYSQIVNDFQKGDIAEGYSVSREKKESFPLTVTSAQKNPTAFYLCASSIGGLQPQHFGDGTRLSIL.

The chain recombines TRBV4-3 with TRBJ1-2; D remains unclear. This CDR3 has 13 amino acids. V lost 4 bases, J lost 4 bases, and 10 bases lay in between. In germline, CDR1 is LGHNA, CDR2 YSLEER. CDR3 residues: CASSPDSSYGYTF. The CDR3 nucleotides read TGCGCCAGCAGCCCTGATAGCAGCTATGGCTACACCTTC.

This clone turned up a few times. The chain uses TRBV7-6 and TRBJ1-1; perhaps TRBD1 as D (5 bases). Germline CDR1 and CDR2: SGHVS and FNYEAQ. Trimming shortened V by 5 bases and J by 9 bases, and 19 bases separated the two germline ends. The CDR3 totals 14 residues. Here the CDR3 reads CASSEGTGVRKAFF. The CDR3 DNA follows: TGTGCCAGCAGCGAAGGGACGGGCGTTAGGAAAGCTTTCTTT.

This clone was observed a handful of times. The chain couples TRBV5-1 to TRBJ2-1; 14 nucleotides match TRBD2. Per germline, CDR1 SGHRS and CDR2 YFSETQ. With 2 bases clipped from V and 2 bases from J, the junction kept 3 bases outside the gene matches. This CDR3 region has 17 residues. The CDR3 loop is CASSFGTSGSTYNEQFF. CDR3 DNA: TGCGCCAGCAGCTTTGGGACTAGCGGGAGTACCTACAATGAGCAGTTCTTC.

This chain uses TRBV2 with TRBJ2-3; 15 bases fit TRBD2. CDR3 length equals 15 residues. Germline V gives CDR1 SNHLY, CDR2 FYNNEI. The junction had 3 bases not matched to a gene; V was cut back by 6 bases and J by 5 bases. The CDR3 DNA follows: TGTGCCAGCAGCGGACTAGCGGGGGGGCAAGATACGCAGTATTTT. Amino acid sequence: CASSGLAGGQDTQYF.

V gene TRBV5-1 combines with J gene TRBJ1-2; D remains ambiguous. The CDR3 totals 14 residues. Germline loops: CDR1 SGHRS, CDR2 YFSETQ. Trimming took off 3 bases at V and 1 base at J, with 10 bases between the two ends. In nucleotides, the CDR3 is TGCGCCAGCAGCTGGGATATGAGTAACTATGGCTACACCTTC. Its protein is CASSWDMSNYGYTF.

V and J are TRBV5-1 and TRBJ2-4, with D maybe TRBD1 (5 bases). The germline V gene encodes CDR1 SGHRS and CDR2 YFSETQ. Between the trimmed V and J ends, which lost 0 bases and 1 base, there was a span of 11 bases. This CDR3 contains 16 residues. This chain's CDR3 is CASSLEGAGAKNIQYF. The CDR3 region has the DNA TGCGCCAGCAGCTTGGAAGGGGCTGGCGCCAAAAACATTCAGTACTTC.

This clone was recorded a few times. The chain couples TRBV30 to TRBJ2-5; perhaps TRBD2 as D (6 bases). The CDR3 spans 13 residues. Germline CDR1 reads GTSNPN; CDR2 reads SVGIG (reference sequence). Trimming shortened V by 0 bases and J by 5 bases, and 10 bases separated the two germline ends. CDR3 amino acids: CAWSVASAETQYF. CDR3 nucleotide sequence: TGTGCCTGGAGTGTCGCTAGCGCGGAGACCCAGTACTTC.